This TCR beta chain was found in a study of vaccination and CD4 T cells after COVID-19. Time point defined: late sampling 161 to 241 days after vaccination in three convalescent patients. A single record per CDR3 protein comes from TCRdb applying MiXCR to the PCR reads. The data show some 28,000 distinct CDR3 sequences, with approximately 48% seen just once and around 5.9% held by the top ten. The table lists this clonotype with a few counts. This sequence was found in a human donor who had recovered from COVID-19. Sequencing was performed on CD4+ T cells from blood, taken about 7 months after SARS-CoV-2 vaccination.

CDR3 DNA: TGTGCCAGCAGCCGGGGGGAGGGCCCGAGCCAGCCCCAGCATTTT. This sequence encodes CASSRGEGPSQPQHF. This chain links TRBV7-9 with TRBJ1-5; possible D gene TRBD1, 5 bases. V lost 5 bases, J lost 7 bases, and 18 bases lay in between. This CDR3 comprises 15 residues. In germline, CDR1 is SEHNR, CDR2 FQNEAQ (reference sequence).